The clone carrying this T cell receptor beta chain was detected only a few times. What it binds is unknown. Making the TCR beta libraries involved quantitative 5'-RACE with molecular barcodes. A single record per CDR3 protein comes from TCRdb applying MiXCR to the 5' RACE reads. The table lists 75,000 to 95,000 distinct CDR3 sequences, roughly 8.8% of them singletons. Germline lookup yields CDR1 MNHEY and CDR2 SMNVEV (reference sequence). The CDR3 spans 14 residues. V was pared by 0 bases and J by 8 bases, with 11 bases between. The data belong to a study of CD8 T cells in ankylosing spondylitis. Whole-study findings and limits: Disease-linked clones were found to be CD8+ and relatively rare in peripheral blood. It was reported that disease-linked clones were significantly enriched in matched ankylosing spondylitis synovial fluid. Eight highly homologous variants formed a TCR beta motif that appeared characteristic of ankylosing spondylitis blood.

The chain couples TRBV27 to TRBJ2-1; D not certain. Sequencing was performed on blood, either unsorted or a sorted T cell fraction (not recorded which). The sequence was obtained from a male donor with ankylosing spondylitis. The CDR3 region is CASSLSWVVDEQFF. In DNA, the CDR3 is TGTGCCAGCAGTTTATCTTGGGTGGTGGATGAGCAGTTCTTC.